This T cell receptor (beta chain) was captured by sequencing in a study of blood T cell repertoires in COVID-19. Study context: The United States, Italy and Spain were the sources of the acute and convalescent COVID-19 samples. PBMCs, B-cell-depleted T cells, or T cells provided the cDNA or gDNA that made up the material.

The CDR3 is made up of 15 amino acids. Germline CDR1 KGHDR, CDR2 SFDVKD. The ends were cut back, 4 bases at V and 4 bases at J, with 15 bases in the middle. Per the study methods: Using reference gene primer amplification, nucleated cell counts were estimated. Profiling relied on immunoSEQ multiplex PCR, and the TCRdb table lists in-frame clones only, not all of them. V, J and clone size are those of that table, while D and trimming were read from the DNA. The sample shows around 300,000 clones, approximately 91% of them seen only once. The chain has TRBV24-1 and TRBJ2-5; D is possibly TRBD1 (6 bases). The receptor's source is a woman aged 40 to 50 who had recovered from COVID-19. Sequenced input: peripheral blood. The DNA of the CDR3 is TGTGCCACCAGTGAGCCGAGACAGGCGGGAGAGACCCAGTACTTC. Translating it yields CATSEPRQAGETQYF.